Listed below are T cell receptor beta chains from one sample, sequenced in a study of cytomegalovirus exposure and HLA in healthy donors. The repertoire was sequenced with immunoSEQ multiplex PCR; TCRdb's copy has only in-frame clones and lacks some. The repertoire holds 100,000 to 150,000 clones, with 74% as singletons. Input material: PBMCs. The receptors were sampled from a woman aged 50 to 65 in good health and CMV-seropositive. Each CDR3 is given with its conserved first and last residue. The D gene is left open where the match is weak. Only some rows state a clone size, as once, few, many or a class for expanded clones.

d_call	clone_size	v_call	j_call	cdr3_nt	cdr3_aa
TRBD1	-	TRBV5-1	TRBJ1-2	TGCGCCAGCAGCTTGGTTACAGGGGACGGCTACACCTTC	CASSLVTGDGYTF
TRBD2	-	TRBV7-9	TRBJ2-3	TGTGCCAGCAGCTGGACCGGGACTAGCGGCACAGATACGCAGTATTTT	CASSWTGTSGTDTQYF
TRBD2	once	TRBV5-1	TRBJ2-3	TGCGCCAGCAGCCCGCGGGGGGTTCAAACAGATACGCAGTATTTT	CASSPRGVQTDTQYF
TRBD1	-	TRBV12-5	TRBJ2-6	TGTGCTAGTGGACCTACGACAGGGGAGGCCAACGTCCTGACTTTC	CASGPTTGEANVLTF
TRBD1	-	TRBV2	TRBJ1-6	TGTGCCAGCAGGACCAAACAGGGGTTTAATTCACCCCTCCACTTT	CASRTKQGFNSPLHF
TRBD2	-	TRBV5-1	TRBJ2-1	TGCGCCAGCAGTCAGGGCGGGGGGGCCTACAATGAGCAGTTCTTC	CASSQGGGAYNEQFF
TRBD1	-	TRBV5-1	TRBJ2-7	TGCGCCAGCAGCCCAACGACAGGGTCCGAAAACGAGCAGTACTTC	CASSPTTGSENEQYF
-	-	TRBV19	TRBJ1-1	TGTGCCAGTAGTATAGGGTCAGAGGGCAGTGAAGCTTTCTTT	CASSIGSEGSEAFF
TRBD1	-	TRBV5-1	TRBJ2-1	TGCGCCAGCAGCTTGGCTCAGGGGGCTGCAGGGGGTGAGCAGTTCTTC	CASSLAQGAAGGEQFF
-	few	TRBV20-1	TRBJ2-7	TGCAGTGCTATGGCCACGTACGAGCAGTACTTC	CSAMATYEQYF
TRBD1	-	TRBV6-1	TRBJ1-1	TGTGCCAGCAGTGAGCAAGGGACAGGACTTTCTGAAGCTTTCTTT	CASSEQGTGLSEAFF
-	-	TRBV5-5	TRBJ1-5	TGTGCCAGCAGCTTGGAGAGTTCTCGAAATCAGCCCCAGCATTTT	CASSLESSRNQPQHF
TRBD1	-	TRBV30	TRBJ1-6	TGTGCCTGGGGCCTCAACAGGGGATATAATTCACCCCTCCACTTT	CAWGLNRGYNSPLHF
TRBD2	-	TRBV5-4	TRBJ2-7	TGTGCCAGCAGCCGGCTAGCGGGGAGCTCCTACGAGCAGTACTTC	CASSRLAGSSYEQYF
-	-	TRBV7-9	TRBJ2-1	TGTGCCAGCAGCTTAAGAGATCTCTCCTACAATGAGCAGTTCTTC	CASSLRDLSYNEQFF
-	-	TRBV6-1	TRBJ1-2	TGTGCCAGCAGTGAAGGAGGGATGAACTATGGCTACACCTTC	CASSEGGMNYGYTF
TRBD1	-	TRBV6-4	TRBJ2-1	TGTGCCAGCAGCGCCGGGACAGGGACCAATGAGCAGTTCTTC	CASSAGTGTNEQFF
-	-	TRBV28	TRBJ1-2	TGTGCCAGCAGTGCCCCGGGGTGGAAAGGCTACACCTTC	CASSAPGWKGYTF
TRBD2	-	TRBV5-6	TRBJ2-1	TGTGCCAGCAGCTTGTTCGGGGGGGGTAATGAGCAGTTCTTC	CASSLFGGGNEQFF
-	-	TRBV18	TRBJ2-7	TGTGCCAGCTCACCCTCCGCGGGTGAAACCTACGAGCAGTACTTC	CASSPSAGETYEQYF
TRBD1	few	TRBV10-1	TRBJ1-6	TGCGCCAGCAGTCGGACAGGGGGTTCACCCCTCCACTTT	CASSRTGGSPLHF
TRBD1	-	TRBV5-6	TRBJ2-1	TGTGCCAGCAGCCCCAACCCGGGACAGGGGACCAATGAGCAGTTCTTC	CASSPNPGQGTNEQFF
-	-	TRBV13	TRBJ1-1	TGTGCCAGCAGCTTAGGGGAGCGCAGGGCGAACACTGAAGCTTTCTTT	CASSLGERRANTEAFF
TRBD1	-	TRBV9	TRBJ2-2	TGTGCCAGCAGCGTAGTCCGGACAGGGGCACTGAACACCGGGGAGCTGTTTTTT	CASSVVRTGALNTGELFF
TRBD2	once	TRBV7-9	TRBJ2-7	TGTGCCAGCAGCTCGATGACTAGCGAGGACGCCTACGAGCAGTACTTC	CASSSMTSEDAYEQYF
TRBD2	once	TRBV7-8	TRBJ2-3	TGTGCCAGCAGCTCGATAAGACTAGCGGGGGGCACAGATACGCAGTATTTT	CASSSIRLAGGTDTQYF
-	-	TRBV6-1	TRBJ2-7	TGTGCCAGCAGTGACCCTTCAATAACCTACGAGCAGTACTTC	CASSDPSITYEQYF
-	-	TRBV18	TRBJ2-5	TGTGCCAGCTCACCACTAATGTCCAGCCAAGAGACCCAGTACTTC	CASSPLMSSQETQYF
TRBD1	-	TRBV16	TRBJ1-2	TGTGCCAGCAGCCAATTTTTAACAGGGGATGGCTACACCTTC	CASSQFLTGDGYTF
-	-	TRBV6-6	TRBJ2-7	TGTGCCAGCAGTTACTCTCAGACAGGCCAGGTATACGAGCAGTACTTC	CASSYSQTGQVYEQYF
-	few	TRBV6-5	TRBJ1-5	TGTGCCAGCAGTGAAGCGGAGATTCAGCCCCAGCATTTT	CASSEAEIQPQHF
TRBD2	-	TRBV10-3	TRBJ2-7	TGTGCCATCAGTGATAGCCGGGGGGGCTCCGAGCAGTACTTC	CAISDSRGGSEQYF
-	-	TRBV27	TRBJ2-5	TGTGCCAGCAGTTTCAGTCGGCAGGGGCTTAGGGGAGAGACCCAGTACTTC	CASSFSRQGLRGETQYF
-	few	TRBV20-1	TRBJ2-5	TGCAGTGCTATTTCACAAGAGACCCAGTACTTC	CSAISQETQYF
TRBD1	-	TRBV5-6	TRBJ2-7	TGTGCCAGCACCTCGGGACAGACTTACGAGCAGTACTTC	CASTSGQTYEQYF
-	-	TRBV7-9	TRBJ1-6	TGTGCCAGCAGCGGAAGAACAGAGAGCTCACCCCTCCACTTT	CASSGRTESSPLHF
-	-	TRBV29-1	TRBJ1-4	TGCAGCGTTGGCCTACAGGGTAATGAAAAACTGTTTTTT	CSVGLQGNEKLFF
TRBD1	-	TRBV2	TRBJ2-7	TGTGCCAGCAGTGTTGGACAGGGGAACAACGAGCAGTACTTC	CASSVGQGNNEQYF
TRBD1	-	TRBV28	TRBJ1-3	TGTGCCAGCAGTTTATCTCCGGGACAGCGCCTCTACACCATATATTTT	CASSLSPGQRLYTIYF
-	-	TRBV4-3	TRBJ2-1	TGCGCCAGCAGCCAAGATTGGCAGTTCAATGAGCAGTTCTTC	CASSQDWQFNEQFF
-	-	TRBV5-1	TRBJ2-3	TGCGCCAGCAGCTTCACCGACATCAGCACAGATACGCAGTATTTT	CASSFTDISTDTQYF
TRBD1	-	TRBV5-1	TRBJ2-5	TGCGCCAGCAGTACCGGACAGGGCCTAAGAGAGACCCAGTACTTC	CASSTGQGLRETQYF
-	few	TRBV19	TRBJ1-2	TGTGCCAGTAGTATCTCAATCAAACCCTACTTTTATGGCTACACCTTC	CASSISIKPYFYGYTF
-	-	TRBV7-2	TRBJ1-2	TGTGCCAGCAGCTTAGCCGCCCCGGTTGGCTACACCTTC	CASSLAAPVGYTF
-	-	TRBV11-2	TRBJ2-7	TGTGCCAGCAGCTTAGCAGGGGTTTCCTACGAGCAGTACTTC	CASSLAGVSYEQYF
TRBD1	-	TRBV11-3	TRBJ2-1	TGTGCCAGCAGCTTCGAGGGGGCGCAGGAGGTGATCTTC	CASSFEGAQEVIF
TRBD1	-	TRBV4-1	TRBJ1-4	TGCGCCAGCAGCCGCCCGGACAGGGGAACTAATGAAAAACTGTTTTTT	CASSRPDRGTNEKLFF
-	-	TRBV5-1	TRBJ2-5	TGCGCCAGCAGCCGGGGGGCCCAAGAGACCCAGTACTTC	CASSRGAQETQYF
TRBD1	-	TRBV5-4	TRBJ1-1	TGTGCCAGCAGTTGGACAGGGGGCAGAGAAGAAGCTTTCTTT	CASSWTGGREEAFF
TRBD1	-	TRBV6-5	TRBJ1-2	TGTGCCAGCAGTTTCAACCGGGACAGCTACAACTATGGCTACACCTTC	CASSFNRDSYNYGYTF
-	-	TRBV15	TRBJ2-3	TGTGCCACCAGCAGAGATCTCCAGAGGGGCACAGATACGCAGTATTTT	CATSRDLQRGTDTQYF
TRBD1	-	TRBV7-8	TRBJ1-1	TGTGCCAGCAGCGACCACAGGGGCCGAGGCACTGAAGCTTTCTTT	CASSDHRGRGTEAFF